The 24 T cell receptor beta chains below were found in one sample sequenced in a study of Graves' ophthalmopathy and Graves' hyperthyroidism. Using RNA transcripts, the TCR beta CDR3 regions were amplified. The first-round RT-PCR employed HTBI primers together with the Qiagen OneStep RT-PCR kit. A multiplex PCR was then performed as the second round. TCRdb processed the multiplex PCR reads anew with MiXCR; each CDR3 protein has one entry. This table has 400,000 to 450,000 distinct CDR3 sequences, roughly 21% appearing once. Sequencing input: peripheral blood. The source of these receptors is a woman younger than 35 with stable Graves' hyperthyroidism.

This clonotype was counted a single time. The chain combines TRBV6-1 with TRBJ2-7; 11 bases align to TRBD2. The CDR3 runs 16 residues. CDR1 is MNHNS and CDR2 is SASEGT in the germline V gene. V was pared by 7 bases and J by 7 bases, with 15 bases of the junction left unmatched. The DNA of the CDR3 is TGTGCCAGCACCACTGGGACTAGCGGATCGGGTCTGGAGCAGTACTTC. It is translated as CASTTGTSGSGLEQYF.

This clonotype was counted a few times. CDR3 nucleotides: TGCAGTGCTAGAGATCTCGAGGGGAAGCAAGAGACCCAGTACTTC. Its protein is CSARDLEGKQETQYF. The chain has TRBV20-1 and TRBJ2-5; TRBD1 or TRBD2 may be the D gene (5 bases each). This CDR3 is 15 amino acids long. Germline CDR1 is DFQATT and CDR2 is SNEGSKA (reference sequence). V was cut by 0 bases and J by 2 bases, with 13 bases left in between.

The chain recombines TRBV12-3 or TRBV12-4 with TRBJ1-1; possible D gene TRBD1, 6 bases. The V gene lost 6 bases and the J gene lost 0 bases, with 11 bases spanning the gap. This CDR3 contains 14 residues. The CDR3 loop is CASRSTGMNTEAFF. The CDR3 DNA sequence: TGTGCCAGCAGGTCAACAGGGATGAACACTGAAGCTTTCTTT.

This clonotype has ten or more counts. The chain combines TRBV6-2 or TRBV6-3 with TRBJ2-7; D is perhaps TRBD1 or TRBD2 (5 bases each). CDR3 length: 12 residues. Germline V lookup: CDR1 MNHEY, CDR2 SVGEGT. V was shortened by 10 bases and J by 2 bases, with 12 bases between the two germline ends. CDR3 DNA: TGTGCCACCCGGGACCGGACCTACGAGCAGTACTTC. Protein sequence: CATRDRTYEQYF.

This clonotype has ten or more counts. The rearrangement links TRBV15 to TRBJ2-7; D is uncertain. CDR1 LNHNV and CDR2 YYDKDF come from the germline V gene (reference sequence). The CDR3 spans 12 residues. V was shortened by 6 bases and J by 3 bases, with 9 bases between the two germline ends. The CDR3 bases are TGTGCCACCAGTATAGGGTACTACGAGCAGTACTTC. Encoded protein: CATSIGYYEQYF.

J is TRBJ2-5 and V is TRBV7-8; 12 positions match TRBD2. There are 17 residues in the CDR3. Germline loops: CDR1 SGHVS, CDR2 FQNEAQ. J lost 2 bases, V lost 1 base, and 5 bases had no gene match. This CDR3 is CASSLVWLAGGQETQYF. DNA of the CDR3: TGTGCCAGCAGCTTAGTGTGGCTAGCGGGAGGGCAAGAGACCCAGTACTTC.

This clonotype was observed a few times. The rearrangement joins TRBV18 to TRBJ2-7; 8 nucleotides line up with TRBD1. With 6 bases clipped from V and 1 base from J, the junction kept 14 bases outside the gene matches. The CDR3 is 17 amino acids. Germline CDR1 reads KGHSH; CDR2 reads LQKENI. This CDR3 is CASSLGSGTGRSYEQYF. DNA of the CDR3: TGTGCCAGCTCCCTAGGTAGTGGGACAGGCCGTTCCTACGAGCAGTACTTC. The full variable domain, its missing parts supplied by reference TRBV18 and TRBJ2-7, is NAGVMQNPRHLVRRRGQEARLRCSPMKGHSHVYWYRQLPEEGLKFMVYLQKENIIDESGMPKERFSAEFPKEGPSILRIQQVVRGDSAAYFCASSLGSGTGRSYEQYFGPGTRLTVT.

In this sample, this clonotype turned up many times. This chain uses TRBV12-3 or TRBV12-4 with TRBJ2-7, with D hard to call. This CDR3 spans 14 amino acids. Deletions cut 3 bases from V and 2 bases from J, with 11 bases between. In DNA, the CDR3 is TGTGCCAGCAGTTTCTCCGGCGGTGCCTACGAGCAGTACTTC. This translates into CASSFSGGAYEQYF.

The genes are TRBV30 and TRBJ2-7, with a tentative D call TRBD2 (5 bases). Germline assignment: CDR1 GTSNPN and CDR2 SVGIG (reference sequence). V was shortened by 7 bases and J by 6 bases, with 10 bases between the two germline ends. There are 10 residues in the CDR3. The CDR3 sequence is CASGRGEQYF. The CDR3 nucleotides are TGTGCCTCCGGACGGGGCGAGCAGTACTTC.

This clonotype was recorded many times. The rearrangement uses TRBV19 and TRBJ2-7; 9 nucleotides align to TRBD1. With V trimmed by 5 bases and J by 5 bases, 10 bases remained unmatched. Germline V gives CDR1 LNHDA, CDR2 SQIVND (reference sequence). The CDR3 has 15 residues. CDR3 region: CASSPDRGRVNEQYF. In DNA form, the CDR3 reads TGTGCCAGTAGTCCAGACAGGGGGAGAGTGAACGAGCAGTACTTC. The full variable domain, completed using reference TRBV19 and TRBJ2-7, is DGGITQSPKYLFRKEGQNVTLSCEQNLNHDAMYWYRQDPGQGLRLIYYSQIVNDFQKGDIAEGYSVSREKKESFPLTVTSAQKNPTAFYLCASSPDRGRVNEQYFGPGTRLTVT.

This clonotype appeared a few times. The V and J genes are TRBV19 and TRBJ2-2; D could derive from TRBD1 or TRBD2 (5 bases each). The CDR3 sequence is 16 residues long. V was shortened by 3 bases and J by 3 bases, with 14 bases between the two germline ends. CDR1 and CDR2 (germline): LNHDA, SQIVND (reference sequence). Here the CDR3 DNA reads TGTGCCAGTAGTATTAGTGTACCGGGACACACCGGGGAGCTGTTTTTT. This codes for CASSISVPGHTGELFF.

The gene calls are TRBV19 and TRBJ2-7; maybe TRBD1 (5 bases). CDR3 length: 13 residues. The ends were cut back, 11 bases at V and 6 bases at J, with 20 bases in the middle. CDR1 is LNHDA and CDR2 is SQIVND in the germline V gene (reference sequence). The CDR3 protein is CAVRDLSSGEQYF. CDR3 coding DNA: TGTGCCGTCAGGGATCTTTCCTCCGGCGAGCAGTACTTC.

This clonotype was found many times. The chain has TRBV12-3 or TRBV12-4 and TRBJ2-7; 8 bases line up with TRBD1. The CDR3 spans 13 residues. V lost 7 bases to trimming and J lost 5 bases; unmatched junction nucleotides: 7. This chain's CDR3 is CASNEQGAHEQYF. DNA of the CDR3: TGTGCCAGCAATGAGCAGGGGGCTCACGAGCAGTACTTC.

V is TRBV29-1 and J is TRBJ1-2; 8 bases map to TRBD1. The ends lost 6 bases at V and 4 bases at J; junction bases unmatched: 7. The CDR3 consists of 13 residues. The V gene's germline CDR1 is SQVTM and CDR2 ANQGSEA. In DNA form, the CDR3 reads TGCAGCGTCGCCGGGACAGGCGCCTATGGCTACACCTTC. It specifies CSVAGTGAYGYTF.

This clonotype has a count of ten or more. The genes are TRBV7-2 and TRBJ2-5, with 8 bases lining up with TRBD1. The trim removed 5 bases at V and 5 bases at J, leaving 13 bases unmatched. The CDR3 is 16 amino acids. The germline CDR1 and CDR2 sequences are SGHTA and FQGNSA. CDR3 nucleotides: TGTGCCAGCAGCCCCCGGACAGGGAAAAGAATTGAGACCCAGTACTTC. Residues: CASSPRTGKRIETQYF.

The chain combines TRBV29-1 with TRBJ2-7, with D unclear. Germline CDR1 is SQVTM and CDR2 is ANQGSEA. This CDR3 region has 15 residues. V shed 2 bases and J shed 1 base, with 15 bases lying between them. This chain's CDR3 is CSVEIRLSVSYEQYF. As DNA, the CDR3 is TGCAGCGTTGAAATAAGGCTTAGTGTTTCCTACGAGCAGTACTTC.

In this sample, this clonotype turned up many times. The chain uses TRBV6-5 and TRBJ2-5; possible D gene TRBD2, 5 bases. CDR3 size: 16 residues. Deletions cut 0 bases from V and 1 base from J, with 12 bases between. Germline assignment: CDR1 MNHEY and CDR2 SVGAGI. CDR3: CASSYSPRDPQETQYF. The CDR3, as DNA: TGTGCCAGCAGTTACTCCCCGAGGGATCCCCAAGAGACCCAGTACTTC.

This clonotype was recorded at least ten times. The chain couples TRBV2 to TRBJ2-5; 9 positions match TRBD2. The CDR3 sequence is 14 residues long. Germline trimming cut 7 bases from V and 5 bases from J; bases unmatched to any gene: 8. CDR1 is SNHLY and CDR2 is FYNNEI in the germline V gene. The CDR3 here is CASKVAGGEETQYF. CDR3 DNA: TGTGCCAGCAAAGTTGCGGGAGGGGAGGAGACCCAGTACTTC.

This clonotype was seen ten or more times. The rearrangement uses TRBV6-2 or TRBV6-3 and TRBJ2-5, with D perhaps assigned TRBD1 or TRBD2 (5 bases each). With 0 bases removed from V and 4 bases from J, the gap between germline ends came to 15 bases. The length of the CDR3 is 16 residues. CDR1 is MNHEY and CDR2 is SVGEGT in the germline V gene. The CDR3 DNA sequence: TGTGCCAGCAGTTACTCCGGGCGGGCAGGGCCAGAGACCCAGTACTTC. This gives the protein CASSYSGRAGPETQYF.

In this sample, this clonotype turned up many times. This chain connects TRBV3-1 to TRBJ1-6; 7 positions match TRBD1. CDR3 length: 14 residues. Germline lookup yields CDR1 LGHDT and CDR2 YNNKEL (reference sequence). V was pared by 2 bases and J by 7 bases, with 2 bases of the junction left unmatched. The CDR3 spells CASSQPQGNSPLHF. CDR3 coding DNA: TGTGCCAGCAGCCAACCACAGGGGAATTCACCCCTCCACTTT.

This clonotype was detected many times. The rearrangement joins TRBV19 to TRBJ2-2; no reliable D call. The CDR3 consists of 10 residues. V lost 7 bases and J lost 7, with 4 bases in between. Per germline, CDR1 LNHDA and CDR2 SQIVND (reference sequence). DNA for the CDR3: TGTGCCAGTAAGAACGGGGAGCTGTTTTTT. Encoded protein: CASKNGELFF.

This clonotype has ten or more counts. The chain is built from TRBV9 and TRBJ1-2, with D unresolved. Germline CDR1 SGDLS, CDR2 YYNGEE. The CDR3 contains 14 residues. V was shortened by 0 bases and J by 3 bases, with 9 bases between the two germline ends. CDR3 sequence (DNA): TGTGCCAGCAGCGTAGGGTCAGGTGACTATGGCTACACCTTC. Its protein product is CASSVGSGDYGYTF.

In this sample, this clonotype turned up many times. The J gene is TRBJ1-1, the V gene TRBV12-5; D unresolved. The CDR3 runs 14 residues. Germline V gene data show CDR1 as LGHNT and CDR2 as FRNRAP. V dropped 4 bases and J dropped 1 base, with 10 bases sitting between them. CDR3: CASGWNTANTEAFF. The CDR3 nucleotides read TGTGCTAGTGGTTGGAATACAGCGAACACTGAAGCTTTCTTT. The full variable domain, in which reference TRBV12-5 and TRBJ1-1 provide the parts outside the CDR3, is DARVTQTPRHKVTEMGQEVTMRCQPILGHNTVFWYRQTMMQGLELLAYFRNRAPLDDSGMPKDRFSAEMPDATLATLKIQPSEPRDSAVYFCASGWNTANTEAFFGQGTRLTVV.

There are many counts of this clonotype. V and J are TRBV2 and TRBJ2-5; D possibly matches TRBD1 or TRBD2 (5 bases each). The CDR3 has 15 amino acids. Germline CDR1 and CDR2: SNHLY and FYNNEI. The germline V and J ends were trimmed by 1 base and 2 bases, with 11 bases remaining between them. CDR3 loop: CASSEVGAGQETQYF. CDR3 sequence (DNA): TGTGCCAGCAGTGAAGTAGGGGCGGGTCAAGAGACCCAGTACTTC. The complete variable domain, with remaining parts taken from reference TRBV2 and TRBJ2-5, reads EPEVTQTPSHQVTQMGQEVILRCVPISNHLYFYWYRQILGQKVEFLVSFYNNEISEKSEIFDDQFSVERPDGSNFTLKIRSTKLEDSAMYFCASSEVGAGQETQYFGPGTRLLVL.